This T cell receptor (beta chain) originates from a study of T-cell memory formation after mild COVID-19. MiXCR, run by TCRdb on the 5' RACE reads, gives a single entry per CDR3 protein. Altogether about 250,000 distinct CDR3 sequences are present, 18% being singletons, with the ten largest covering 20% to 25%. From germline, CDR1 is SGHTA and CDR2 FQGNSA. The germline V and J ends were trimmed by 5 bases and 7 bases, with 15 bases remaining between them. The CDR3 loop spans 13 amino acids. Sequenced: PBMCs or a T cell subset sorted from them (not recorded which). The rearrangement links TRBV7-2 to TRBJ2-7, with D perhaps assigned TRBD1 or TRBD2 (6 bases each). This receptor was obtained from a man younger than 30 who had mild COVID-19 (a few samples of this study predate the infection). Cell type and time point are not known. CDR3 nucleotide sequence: TGTGCCAGCAGCCAACAGGGACTTCAAGAGCAGTACTTC. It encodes CASSQQGLQEQYF. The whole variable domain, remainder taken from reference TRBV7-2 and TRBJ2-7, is GAGVSQSPSNKVTEKGKDVELRCDPISGHTALYWYRQSLGQGLEFLIYFQGNSAPDKSGLPSDRFSAERTGGSVSTLTIQRTQQEDSAVYLCASSQQGLQEQYFGPGTRLTVT.